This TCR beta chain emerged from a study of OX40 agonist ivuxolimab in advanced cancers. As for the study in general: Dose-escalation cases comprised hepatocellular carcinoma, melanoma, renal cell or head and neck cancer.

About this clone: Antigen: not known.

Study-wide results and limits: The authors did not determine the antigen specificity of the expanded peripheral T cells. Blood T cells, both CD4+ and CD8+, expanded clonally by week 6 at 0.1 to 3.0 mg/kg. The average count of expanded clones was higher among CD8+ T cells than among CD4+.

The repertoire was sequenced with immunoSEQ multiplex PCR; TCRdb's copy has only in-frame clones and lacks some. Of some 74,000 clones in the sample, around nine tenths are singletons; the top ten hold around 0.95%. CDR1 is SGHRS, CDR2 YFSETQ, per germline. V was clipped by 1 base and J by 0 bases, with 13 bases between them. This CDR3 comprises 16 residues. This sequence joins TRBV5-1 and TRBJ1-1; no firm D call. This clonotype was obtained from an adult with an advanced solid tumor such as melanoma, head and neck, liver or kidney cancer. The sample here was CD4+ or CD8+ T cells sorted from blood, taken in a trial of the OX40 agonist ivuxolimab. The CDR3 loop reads CASSLYPRGMNTEAFF. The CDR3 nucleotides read TGCGCCAGCAGCTTGTACCCCCGTGGGATGAACACTGAAGCTTTCTTT. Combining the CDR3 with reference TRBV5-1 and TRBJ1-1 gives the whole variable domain KAGVTQTPRYLIKTRGQQVTLSCSPISGHRSVSWYQQTPGQGLQFLFEYFSETQRNKGNFPGRFSGRQFSNSRSEMNVSTLELGDSALYLCASSLYPRGMNTEAFFGQGTRLTVV.